The present entry profiles one T cell receptor beta chain with its context. Its antigen is not identified. The sample comes from a study of shared clonotypes between healthy human individuals. V gave up 5 bases and J gave up 5 bases; unmatched junction bases: 12. From germline, CDR1 is MNHEY and CDR2 SMNVEV (reference sequence). The CDR3 totals 15 residues. Study-level results: The rarefaction results pointed to incomplete sorted-subset sequencing despite large depth.

Produced via immunoSEQ multiplex PCR; TCRdb's table is partial and in-frame only. The sample holds about 1.5 million clones, 95% to 97% seen once. Sequenced sample: naive CD4+ T cells sorted from blood. Subset noted: CD45RA+ positively selected. V and J are TRBV27 and TRBJ2-7; 7 bases are a match to TRBD1. The sequence was collected from a man aged 25-45 years in good health. Here the CDR3 DNA reads TGTGCCAGCAGTCTAAGACAGGGAAGGGGCCACGAGCAGTACTTC. It encodes CASSLRQGRGHEQYF.